Listed here is a single T cell receptor beta chain. Its antigen is unidentified. Uncontrolled infection, other autoimmune disease, pregnancy or lactation disqualified patients from enrolment. Together with thyroid ultrasound, orbital computed tomography, serum thyroxine and TRAb, clinical symptoms were used for diagnoses. Trimming took 3 bases from V and 0 from J; bases not matched to a gene: 5. The CDR3 has 16 amino acids. Germline V gene sequence: CDR1 ENHRY, CDR2 SYGVKD. These data belong to a study of T cells in Graves' hyperthyroidism and ophthalmopathy. Study as a whole: It was at initial diagnosis, before any treatment, that peripheral blood was collected.

From RNA transcripts, TCR beta CDR3 regions were amplified. In the first-round RT-PCR of the TCR CDR3, the HTBI primer set was used. In TCRdb, the multiplex PCR reads were re-called with MiXCR into one record per CDR3 protein. The table records some 600,000 distinct CDR3 sequences, more than 11% of them present only once. Whole-study results and caveats: Researchers report that a 13 V-J model separated ophthalmopathy from stable hyperthyroidism.

This chain connects TRBV10-3 to TRBJ2-1, with TRBD2 identical over 7 bases. The sequenced material came from blood. This TCR came from a young woman with Graves' hyperthyroidism that later progressed to Graves' ophthalmopathy. CDR3 loop: CAISDRRESSYNEQFF. The CDR3 DNA reads as TGTGCCATCAGTGATCGGCGGGAGAGCTCCTACAATGAGCAGTTCTTC.